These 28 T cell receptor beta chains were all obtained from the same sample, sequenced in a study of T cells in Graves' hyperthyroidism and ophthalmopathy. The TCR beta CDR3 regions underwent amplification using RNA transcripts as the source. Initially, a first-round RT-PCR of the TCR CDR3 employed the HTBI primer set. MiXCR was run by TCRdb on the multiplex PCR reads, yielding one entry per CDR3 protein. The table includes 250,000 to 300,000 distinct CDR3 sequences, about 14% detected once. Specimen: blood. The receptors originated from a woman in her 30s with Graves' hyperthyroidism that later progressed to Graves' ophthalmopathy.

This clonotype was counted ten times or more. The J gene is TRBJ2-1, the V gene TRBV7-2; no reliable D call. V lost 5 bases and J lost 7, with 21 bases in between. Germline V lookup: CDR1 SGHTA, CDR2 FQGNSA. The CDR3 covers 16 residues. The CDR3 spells CASSPQPSLPVNEQFF. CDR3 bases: TGTGCCAGCAGCCCCCAGCCGAGTCTCCCGGTGAATGAGCAGTTCTTC.

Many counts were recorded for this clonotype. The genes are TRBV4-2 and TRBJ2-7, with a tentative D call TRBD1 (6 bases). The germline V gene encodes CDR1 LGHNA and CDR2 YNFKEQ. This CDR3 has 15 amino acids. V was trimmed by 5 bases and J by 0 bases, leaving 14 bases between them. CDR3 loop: CASSTPGTSSYEQYF. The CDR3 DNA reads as TGTGCCAGCAGCACCCCCGGGACAAGCTCCTACGAGCAGTACTTC.

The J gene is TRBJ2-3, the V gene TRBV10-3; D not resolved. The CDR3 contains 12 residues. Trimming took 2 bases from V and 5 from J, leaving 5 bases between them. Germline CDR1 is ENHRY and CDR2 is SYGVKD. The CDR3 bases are TGTGCCATCAGTGAGGGCCGAGATACGCAGTATTTT. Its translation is CAISEGRDTQYF.

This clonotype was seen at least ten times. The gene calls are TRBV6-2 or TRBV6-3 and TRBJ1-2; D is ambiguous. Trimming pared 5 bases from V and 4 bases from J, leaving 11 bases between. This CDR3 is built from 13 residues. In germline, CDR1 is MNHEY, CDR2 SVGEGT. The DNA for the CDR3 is TGTGCCAGCAGTCCAGTGGAGCCCTATGGCTACACCTTC. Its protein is CASSPVEPYGYTF.

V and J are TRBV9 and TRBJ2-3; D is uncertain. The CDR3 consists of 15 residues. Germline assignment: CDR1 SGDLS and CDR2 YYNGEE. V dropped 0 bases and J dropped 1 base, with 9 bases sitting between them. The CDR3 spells CASSVVGDRTDTQYF. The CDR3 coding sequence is TGTGCCAGCAGCGTAGTGGGCGACCGCACAGATACGCAGTATTTT.

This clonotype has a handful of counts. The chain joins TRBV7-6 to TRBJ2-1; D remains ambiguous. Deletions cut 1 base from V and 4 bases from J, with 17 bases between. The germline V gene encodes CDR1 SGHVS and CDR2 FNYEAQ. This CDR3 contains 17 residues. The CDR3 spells CASSLDTYDRPYNEQFF. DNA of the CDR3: TGTGCCAGCAGCTTAGACACTTACGACCGTCCGTACAATGAGCAGTTCTTC.

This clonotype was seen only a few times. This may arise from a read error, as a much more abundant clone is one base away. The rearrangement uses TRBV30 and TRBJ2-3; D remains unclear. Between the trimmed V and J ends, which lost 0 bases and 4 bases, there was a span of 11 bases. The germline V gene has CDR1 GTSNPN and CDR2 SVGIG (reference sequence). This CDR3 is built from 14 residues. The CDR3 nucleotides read TGTGCCTGGAGTGTCCCGGGCGTTTCAGATACGCAGTATTTT. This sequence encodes CAWSVPGVSDTQYF.

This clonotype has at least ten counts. The CDR3 nucleotides read TGTGCCAGCAGCCAACTTACAGGGGGCAGGGAGACCCAGTACTTC. Translated, it gives CASSQLTGGRETQYF. The chain couples TRBV3-1 to TRBJ2-5; 9 bases fit TRBD1. CDR3 length: 15 amino acids. Losses at the gene ends were 2 bases for V and 5 bases for J; bases not matched to a gene: 6. Germline V lookup: CDR1 LGHDT, CDR2 YNNKEL (reference sequence).

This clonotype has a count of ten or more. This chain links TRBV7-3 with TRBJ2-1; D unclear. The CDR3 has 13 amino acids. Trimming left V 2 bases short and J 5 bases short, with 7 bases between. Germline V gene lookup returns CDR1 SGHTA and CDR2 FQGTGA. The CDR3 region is CASSLSADNEQFF. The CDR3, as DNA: TGTGCCAGCAGCTTATCGGCCGACAATGAGCAGTTCTTC.

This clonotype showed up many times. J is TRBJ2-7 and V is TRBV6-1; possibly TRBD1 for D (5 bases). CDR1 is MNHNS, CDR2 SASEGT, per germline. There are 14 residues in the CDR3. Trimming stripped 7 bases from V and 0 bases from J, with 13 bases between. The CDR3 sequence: CASNQDTISYEQYF. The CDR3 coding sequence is TGTGCCAGCAACCAGGACACGATCTCCTACGAGCAGTACTTC.

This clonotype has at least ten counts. For the CDR3, the DNA is TGTGCCAGCAGAGACGACAGGGATGAGCAGTTCTTC. Residues: CASRDDRDEQFF. The V and J genes are TRBV6-2 or TRBV6-3 and TRBJ2-1, with 7 bases matching TRBD1. CDR1 is MNHEY, CDR2 SVGEGT, per germline. V lost 6 bases and J lost 8; bases outside the gene matches: 4. This CDR3 comprises 12 residues.

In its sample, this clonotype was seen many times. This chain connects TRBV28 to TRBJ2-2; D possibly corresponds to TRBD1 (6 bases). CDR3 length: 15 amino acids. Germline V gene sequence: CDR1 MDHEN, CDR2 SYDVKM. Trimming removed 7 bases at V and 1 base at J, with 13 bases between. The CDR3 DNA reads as TGTGCCAGCACCCCGGGACACAGGAACACCGGGGAGCTGTTTTTT. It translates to CASTPGHRNTGELFF.

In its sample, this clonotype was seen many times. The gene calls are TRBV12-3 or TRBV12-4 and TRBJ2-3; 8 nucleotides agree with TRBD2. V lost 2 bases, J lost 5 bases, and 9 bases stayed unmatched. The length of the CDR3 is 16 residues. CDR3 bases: TGTGCCAGCAGTTTAAGGCAAGCGGGAGAGGGAGATACGCAGTATTTT. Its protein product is CASSLRQAGEGDTQYF.

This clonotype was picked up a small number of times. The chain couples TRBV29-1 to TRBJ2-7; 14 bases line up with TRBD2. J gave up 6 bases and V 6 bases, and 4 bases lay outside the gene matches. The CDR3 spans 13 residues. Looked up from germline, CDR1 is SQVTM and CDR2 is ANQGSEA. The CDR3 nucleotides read TGCAGCGTGGGACTAGCGGGAGTAATCGAGCAGTACTTC. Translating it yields CSVGLAGVIEQYF.

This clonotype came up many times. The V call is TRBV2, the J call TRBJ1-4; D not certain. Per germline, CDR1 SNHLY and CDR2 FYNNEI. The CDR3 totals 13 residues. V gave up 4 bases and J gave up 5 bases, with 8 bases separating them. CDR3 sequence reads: CASSVRGNEKLFF. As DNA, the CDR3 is TGTGCCAGCAGTGTGAGAGGGAATGAAAAACTGTTTTTT.

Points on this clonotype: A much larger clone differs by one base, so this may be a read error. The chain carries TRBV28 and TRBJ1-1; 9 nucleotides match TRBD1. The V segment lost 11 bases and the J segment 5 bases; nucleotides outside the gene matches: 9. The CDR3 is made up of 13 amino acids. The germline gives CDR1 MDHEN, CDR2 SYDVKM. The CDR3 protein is CAGTGTGRTEAFF. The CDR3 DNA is TGTGCCGGCACCGGGACAGGGAGGACTGAAGCTTTCTTT.

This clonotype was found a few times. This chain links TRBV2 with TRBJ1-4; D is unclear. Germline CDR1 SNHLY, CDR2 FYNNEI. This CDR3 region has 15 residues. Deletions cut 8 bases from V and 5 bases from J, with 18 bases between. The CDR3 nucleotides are TGTGCCAGCCGCGAAGGTACACCGATGAATGAAAAACTGTTTTTT. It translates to CASREGTPMNEKLFF.

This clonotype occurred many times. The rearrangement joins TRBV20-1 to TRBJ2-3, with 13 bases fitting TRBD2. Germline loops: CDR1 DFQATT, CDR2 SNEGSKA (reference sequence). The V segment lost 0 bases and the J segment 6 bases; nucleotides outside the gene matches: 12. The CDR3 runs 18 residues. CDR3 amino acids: CSARDPLLLAGGEDTQYF. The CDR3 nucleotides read TGCAGTGCTAGAGATCCTCTTTTACTAGCGGGAGGGGAGGATACGCAGTATTTT.

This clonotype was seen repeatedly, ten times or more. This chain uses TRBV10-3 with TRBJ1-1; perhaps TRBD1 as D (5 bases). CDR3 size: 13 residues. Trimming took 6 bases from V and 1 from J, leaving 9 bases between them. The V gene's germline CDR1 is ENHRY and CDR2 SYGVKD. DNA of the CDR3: TGTGCCATCAGGAAGACAGAGAACACTGAAGCTTTCTTT. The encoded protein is CAIRKTENTEAFF.

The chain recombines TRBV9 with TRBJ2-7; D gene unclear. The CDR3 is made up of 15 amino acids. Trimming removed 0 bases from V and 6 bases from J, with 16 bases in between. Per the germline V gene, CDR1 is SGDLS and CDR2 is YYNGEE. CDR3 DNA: TGTGCCAGCAGCGTAGTAGACTTCCCCGCCGGCGAGCAGTACTTC. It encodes CASSVVDFPAGEQYF.

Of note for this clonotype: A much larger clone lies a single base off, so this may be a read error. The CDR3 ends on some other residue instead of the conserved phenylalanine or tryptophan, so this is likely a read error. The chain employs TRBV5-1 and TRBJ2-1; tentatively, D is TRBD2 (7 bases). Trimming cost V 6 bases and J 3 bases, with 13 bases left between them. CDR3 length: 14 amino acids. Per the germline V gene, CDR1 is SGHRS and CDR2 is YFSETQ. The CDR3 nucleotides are TGCGCCAGCACAGGGGCGGGGGTCTACAATGAGCAGTTCGTC. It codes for CASTGAGVYNEQFV.

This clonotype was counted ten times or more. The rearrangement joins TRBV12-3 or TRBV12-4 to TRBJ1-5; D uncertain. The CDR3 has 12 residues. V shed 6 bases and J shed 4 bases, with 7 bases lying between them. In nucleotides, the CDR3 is TGTGCCAGCAGCGCTCTAAATCAGCCCCAGCATTTT. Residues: CASSALNQPQHF.

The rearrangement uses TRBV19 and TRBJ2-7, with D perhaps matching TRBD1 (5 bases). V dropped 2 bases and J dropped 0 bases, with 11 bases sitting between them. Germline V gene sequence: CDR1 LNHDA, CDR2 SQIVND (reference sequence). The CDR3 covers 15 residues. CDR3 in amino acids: CASSILAGNSYEQYF. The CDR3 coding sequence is TGTGCCAGTAGTATATTGGCAGGGAACTCCTACGAGCAGTACTTC.

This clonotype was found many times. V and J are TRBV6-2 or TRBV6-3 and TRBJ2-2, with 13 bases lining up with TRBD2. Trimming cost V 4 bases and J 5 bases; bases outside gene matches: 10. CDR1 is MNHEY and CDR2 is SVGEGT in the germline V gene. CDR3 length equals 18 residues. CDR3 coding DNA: TGTGCCAGCAGTTTAGGACTAGCGGGAGTAACTGTGACCGGGGAGCTGTTTTTT. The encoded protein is CASSLGLAGVTVTGELFF.

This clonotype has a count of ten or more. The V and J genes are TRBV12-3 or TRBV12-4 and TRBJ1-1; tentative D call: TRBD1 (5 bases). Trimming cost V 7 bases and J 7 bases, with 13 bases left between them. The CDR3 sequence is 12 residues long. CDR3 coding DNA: TGTGCCAGCACCTTGGGGCAGTTTGAAGCTTTCTTT. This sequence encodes CASTLGQFEAFF.

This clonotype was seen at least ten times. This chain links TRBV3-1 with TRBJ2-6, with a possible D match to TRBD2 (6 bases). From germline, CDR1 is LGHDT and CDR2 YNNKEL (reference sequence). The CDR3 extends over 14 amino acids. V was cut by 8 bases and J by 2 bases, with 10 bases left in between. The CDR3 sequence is CASGGAPGANVLTF. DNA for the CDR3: TGTGCCAGCGGAGGGGCCCCTGGGGCCAACGTCCTGACTTTC.

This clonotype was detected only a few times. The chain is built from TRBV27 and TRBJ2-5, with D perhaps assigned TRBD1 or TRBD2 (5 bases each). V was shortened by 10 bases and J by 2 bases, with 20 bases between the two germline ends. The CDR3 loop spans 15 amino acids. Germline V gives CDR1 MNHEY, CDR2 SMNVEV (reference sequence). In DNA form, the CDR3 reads TGTGCCACCGGACGTGATAGGGACGGACAAGAGACCCAGTACTTC. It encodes CATGRDRDGQETQYF.

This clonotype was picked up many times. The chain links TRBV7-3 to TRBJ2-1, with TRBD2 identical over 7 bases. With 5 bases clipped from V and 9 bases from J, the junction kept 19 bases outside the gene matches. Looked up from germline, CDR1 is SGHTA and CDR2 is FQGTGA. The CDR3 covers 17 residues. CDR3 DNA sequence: TGTGCCAGCAGCAGCGCGCTACCGGGACTACCAGGGAGTGAGCAGTTCTTC. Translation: CASSSALPGLPGSEQFF.